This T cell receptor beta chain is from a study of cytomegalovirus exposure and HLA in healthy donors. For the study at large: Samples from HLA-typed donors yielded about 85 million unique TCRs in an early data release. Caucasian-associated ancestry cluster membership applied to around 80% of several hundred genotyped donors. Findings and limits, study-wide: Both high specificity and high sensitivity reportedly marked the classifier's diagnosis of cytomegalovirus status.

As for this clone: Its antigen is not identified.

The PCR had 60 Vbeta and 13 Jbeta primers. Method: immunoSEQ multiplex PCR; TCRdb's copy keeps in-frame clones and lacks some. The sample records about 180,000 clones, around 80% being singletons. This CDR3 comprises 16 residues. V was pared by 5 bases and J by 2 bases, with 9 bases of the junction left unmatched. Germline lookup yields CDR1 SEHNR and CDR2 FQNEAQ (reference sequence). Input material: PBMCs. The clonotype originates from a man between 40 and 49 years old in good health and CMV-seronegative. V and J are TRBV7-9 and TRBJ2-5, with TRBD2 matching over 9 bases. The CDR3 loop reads CASSAWGLAGQETQYF. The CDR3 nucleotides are TGTGCCAGCAGCGCTTGGGGACTAGCAGGTCAAGAGACCCAGTACTTC.